The T cell receptor (beta chain) described here comes from a study of T cell clonality in common variable immunodeficiency. Regarding the study as a whole: Fewer TCRbeta clones were shared among CVID subjects than controls.

Profiled with immunoSEQ multiplex PCR; TCRdb holds only in-frame clones, not every one. The counts give about 44,000 clones, none of them seen only once; about 10% is held by the top ten. This CDR3 has 14 amino acids. V was pared by 4 bases and J by 1 base, with 8 bases between. Per the germline V gene, CDR1 is SGDLS and CDR2 is YYNGEE. This clone was counted many times. Its antigen remains unidentified. The observed sequence ends 3 residues before the CDR3 terminus, with the missing tail filled in from the germline J gene. This receptor was identified in a person aged 18 to 70 in good health. Sequencing was carried out using peripheral blood mononuclear cells. This chain joins TRBV9 and TRBJ2-2; D gene ambiguous. The covered CDR3 bases are TGTGCCAGCAGCCTAGACTTGAACACCGGGGAG. It translates to CASSLDLNTGE. The whole CDR3 reads CASSLDLNTGELFF.